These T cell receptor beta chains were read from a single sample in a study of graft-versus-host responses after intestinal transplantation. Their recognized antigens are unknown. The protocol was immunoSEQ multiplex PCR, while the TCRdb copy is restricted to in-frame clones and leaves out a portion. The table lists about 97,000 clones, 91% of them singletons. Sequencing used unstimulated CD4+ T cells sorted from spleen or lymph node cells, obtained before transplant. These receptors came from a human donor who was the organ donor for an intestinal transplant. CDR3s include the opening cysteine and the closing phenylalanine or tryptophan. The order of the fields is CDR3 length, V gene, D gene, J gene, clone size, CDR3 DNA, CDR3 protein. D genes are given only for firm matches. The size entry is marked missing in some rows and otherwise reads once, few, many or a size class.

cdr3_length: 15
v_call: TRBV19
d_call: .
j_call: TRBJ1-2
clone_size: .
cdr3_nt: TGTGCCAGTAGACCTCCCGGCAGGGCAAGTTATGGCTACACCTTC
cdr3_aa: CASRPPGRASYGYTF

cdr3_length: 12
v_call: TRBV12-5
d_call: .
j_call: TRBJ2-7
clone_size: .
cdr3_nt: TGTGCTAGTGGTTCCCCCGGCTACGAGCAGTACTTC
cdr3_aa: CASGSPGYEQYF

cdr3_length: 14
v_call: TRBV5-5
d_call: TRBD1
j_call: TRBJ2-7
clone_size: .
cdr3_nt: TGTGCCAGCAGGCAGGGGGTGACCTCCTACGAGCAGTACTTC
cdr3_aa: CASRQGVTSYEQYF

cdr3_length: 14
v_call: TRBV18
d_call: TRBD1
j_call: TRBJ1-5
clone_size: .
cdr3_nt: TGTGCCAGCTCCCCCAGGACAGGGGGTCAGCCCCAGCATTTT
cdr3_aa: CASSPRTGGQPQHF

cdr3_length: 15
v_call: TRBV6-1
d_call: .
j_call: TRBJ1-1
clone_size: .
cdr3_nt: TGTGCCAGCAGTGAATGGGGCACGGGCAGCACTGAAGCTTTCTTT
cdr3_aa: CASSEWGTGSTEAFF

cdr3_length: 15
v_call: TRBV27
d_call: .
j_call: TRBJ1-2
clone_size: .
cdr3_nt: TGTGCCAGCAGTTCTACACGACAGCATAACTATGGCTACACCTTC
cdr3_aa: CASSSTRQHNYGYTF

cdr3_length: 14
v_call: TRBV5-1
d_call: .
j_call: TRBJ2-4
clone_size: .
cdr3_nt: TGCGCCAGCAGCCCCAGGGTTGACCAAAACATTCAGTACTTC
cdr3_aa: CASSPRVDQNIQYF

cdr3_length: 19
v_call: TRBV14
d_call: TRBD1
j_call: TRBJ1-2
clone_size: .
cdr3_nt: TGTGCCAGCAGCCGCAACCTTGGGACAGGGGGCGCCCGGAACTATGGCTACACCTTC
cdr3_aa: CASSRNLGTGGARNYGYTF

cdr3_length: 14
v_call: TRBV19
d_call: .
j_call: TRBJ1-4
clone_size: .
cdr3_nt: TGTGCCAGTAGTGCCTCTTGGCCGGGTGAAAAACTGTTTTTT
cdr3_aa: CASSASWPGEKLFF

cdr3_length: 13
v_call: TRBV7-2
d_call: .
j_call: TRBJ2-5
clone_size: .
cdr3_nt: TGTGCCAGCAGCTTAGTGGGGGGAGAGACCCAGTACTTC
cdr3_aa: CASSLVGGETQYF

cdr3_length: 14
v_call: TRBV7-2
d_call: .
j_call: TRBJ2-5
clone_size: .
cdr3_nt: TGTGCCACCCAACCCGACTATACCCAAGAGACCCAGTACTTC
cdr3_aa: CATQPDYTQETQYF

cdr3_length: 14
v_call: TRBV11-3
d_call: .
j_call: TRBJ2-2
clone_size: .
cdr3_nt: TGTGCCAGCAGCTTAGCCGGGATCACCGGGGAGCTGTTTTTT
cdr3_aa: CASSLAGITGELFF

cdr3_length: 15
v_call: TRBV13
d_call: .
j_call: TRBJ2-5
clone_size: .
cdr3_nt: TGTGCCAGCAGATACCAAAGGACTCTTGGGGAGACCCAGTACTTC
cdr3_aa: CASRYQRTLGETQYF

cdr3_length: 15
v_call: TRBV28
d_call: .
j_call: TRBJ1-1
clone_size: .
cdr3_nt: TGTGCCAGCAGTCTCAAATGGGGGGGGGACACTGAAGCTTTCTTT
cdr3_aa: CASSLKWGGDTEAFF

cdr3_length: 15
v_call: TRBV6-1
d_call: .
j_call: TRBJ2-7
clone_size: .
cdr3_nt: TGTGCCAGCAGTGTTGGGTCTGGAGGGGCCTACGAGCAGTACTTC
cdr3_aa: CASSVGSGGAYEQYF

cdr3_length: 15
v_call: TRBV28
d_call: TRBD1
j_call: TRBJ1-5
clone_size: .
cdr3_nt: TGTGCCAGCAGTTTGACAGGGGGCGCGGTTCAGCCCCAGCATTTT
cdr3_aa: CASSLTGGAVQPQHF

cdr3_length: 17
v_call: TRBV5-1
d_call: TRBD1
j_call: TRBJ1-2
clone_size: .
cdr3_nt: TGCGCCAGCAGCTTGGGATTCGGGACAGGCGATAACTATGGCTACACCTTC
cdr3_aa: CASSLGFGTGDNYGYTF

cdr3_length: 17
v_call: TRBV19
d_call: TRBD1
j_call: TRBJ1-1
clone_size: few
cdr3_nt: TGTGCCAGTAGCCCGGACAGGGGGCGGTTTGGGAACACTGAAGCTTTCTTT
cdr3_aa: CASSPDRGRFGNTEAFF

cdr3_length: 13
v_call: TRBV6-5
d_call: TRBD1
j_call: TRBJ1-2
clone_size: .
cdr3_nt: TGTGCCAGCAGTCAGAACACAGGGGATGGCTACACCTTC
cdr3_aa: CASSQNTGDGYTF

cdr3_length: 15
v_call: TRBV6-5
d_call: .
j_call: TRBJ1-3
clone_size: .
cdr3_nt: TGTGCCAGCAGTTACGGCCCGTCGGGTGGAAACACCATATATTTT
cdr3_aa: CASSYGPSGGNTIYF

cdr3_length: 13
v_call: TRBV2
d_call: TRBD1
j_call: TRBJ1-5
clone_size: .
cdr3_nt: TGTGCCAGCAGGGTCCAGGGGGTAGGGCCCCAGCATTTT
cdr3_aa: CASRVQGVGPQHF

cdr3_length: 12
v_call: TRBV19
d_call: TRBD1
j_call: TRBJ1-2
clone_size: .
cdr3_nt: TGTGCCAGTAGTACAGGGGGCTATGGCTACACCTTC
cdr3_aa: CASSTGGYGYTF

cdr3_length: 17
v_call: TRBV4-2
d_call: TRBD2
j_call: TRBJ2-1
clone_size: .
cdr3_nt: TGTGCCAGCAGCCAAGCCGGAAGCGGGGGCTTCTACAATGAGCAGTTCTTC
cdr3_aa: CASSQAGSGGFYNEQFF

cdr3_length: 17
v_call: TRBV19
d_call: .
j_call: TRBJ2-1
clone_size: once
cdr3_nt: TGTGCCAGTAGTATCGGGCCAACAGGGTTACGGGGGGTCGAGCAGTTCTTC
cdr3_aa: CASSIGPTGLRGVEQFF

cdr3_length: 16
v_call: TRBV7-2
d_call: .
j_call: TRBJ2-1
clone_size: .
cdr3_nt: TGTGCCAGCAGCTTTACCCTGCTAGTCTCCTACAATGAGCAGTTCTTC
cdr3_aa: CASSFTLLVSYNEQFF

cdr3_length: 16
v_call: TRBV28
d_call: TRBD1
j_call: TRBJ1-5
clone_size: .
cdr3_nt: TGTGCCAGCAGTTTATCGGGCAGGGGGAGCAATCAGCCCCAGCATTTT
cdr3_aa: CASSLSGRGSNQPQHF

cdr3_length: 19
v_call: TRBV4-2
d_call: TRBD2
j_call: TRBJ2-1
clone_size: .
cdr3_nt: TGTGCCAGCAGCCAAGACTACCCCGGGACTAGCGGGGGGGCGGATGAGCAGTTCTTC
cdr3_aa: CASSQDYPGTSGGADEQFF

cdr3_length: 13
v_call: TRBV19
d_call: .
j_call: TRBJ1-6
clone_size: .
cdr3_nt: TGTGCCAGTACCCCAGGGATAAATTCACCCCTCCACTTT
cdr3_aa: CASTPGINSPLHF

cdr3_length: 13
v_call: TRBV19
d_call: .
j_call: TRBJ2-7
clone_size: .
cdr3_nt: TGTGCCAGTAGTATAGGAGGGTTCTACGAGCAGTACTTC
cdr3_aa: CASSIGGFYEQYF

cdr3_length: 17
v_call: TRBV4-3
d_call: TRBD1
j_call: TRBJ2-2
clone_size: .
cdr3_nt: TGCGCCAGCAGCCAAGAGACAGGGGGCGGTCGGACCGGGGAGCTGTTTTTT
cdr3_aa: CASSQETGGGRTGELFF

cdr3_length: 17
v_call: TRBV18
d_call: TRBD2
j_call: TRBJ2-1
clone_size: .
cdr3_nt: TGTGCCAGCTCACCACGGCTAGCGGGGGATTCCTACAATGAGCAGTTCTTC
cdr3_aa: CASSPRLAGDSYNEQFF

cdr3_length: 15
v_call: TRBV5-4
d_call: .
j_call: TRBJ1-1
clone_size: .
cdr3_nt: TGTGCCAGCAGCTTGGGACACCTCATGAACACTGAAGCTTTCTTT
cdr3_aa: CASSLGHLMNTEAFF

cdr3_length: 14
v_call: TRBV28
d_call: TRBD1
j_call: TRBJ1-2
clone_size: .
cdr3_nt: TGTGCCAGCAGTGTAGGACAGGGCCTCTATGGCTACACCTTC
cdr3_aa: CASSVGQGLYGYTF

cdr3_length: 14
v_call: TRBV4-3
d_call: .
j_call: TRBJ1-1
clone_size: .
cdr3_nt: TGCGCCAGCAGCCATTCCCAGGGGATTTCTGAAGCTTTCTTT
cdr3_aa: CASSHSQGISEAFF

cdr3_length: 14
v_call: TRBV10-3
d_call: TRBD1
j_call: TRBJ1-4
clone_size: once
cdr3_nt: TGTGCCATCAGACCGGGACAGGGTAATGAAAAACTGTTTTTT
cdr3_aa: CAIRPGQGNEKLFF

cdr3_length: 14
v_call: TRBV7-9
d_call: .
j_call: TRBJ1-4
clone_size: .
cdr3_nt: TGTGCCAGCAGCTCCCGGGGATTAAAGGAAAAACTGTTTTTT
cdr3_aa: CASSSRGLKEKLFF

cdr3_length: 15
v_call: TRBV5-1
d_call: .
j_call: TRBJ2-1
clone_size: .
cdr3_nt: TGCGCCAGCAGCTTGGTGCGGAGTTTCTACAATGAGCAGTTCTTC
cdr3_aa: CASSLVRSFYNEQFF

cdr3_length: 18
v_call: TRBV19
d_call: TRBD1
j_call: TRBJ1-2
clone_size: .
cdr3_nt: TGTGCCAGTAGTATTAACGACAGGGGGCCGGTTATTGGCTATGGCTACACCTTC
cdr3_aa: CASSINDRGPVIGYGYTF

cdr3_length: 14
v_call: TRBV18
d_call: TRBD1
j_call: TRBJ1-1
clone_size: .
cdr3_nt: TGTGCCAGCTCCCAGACAGGGGCGAACACTGAAGCTTTCTTT
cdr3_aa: CASSQTGANTEAFF

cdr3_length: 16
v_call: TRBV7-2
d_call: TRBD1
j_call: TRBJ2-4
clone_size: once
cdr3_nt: TGTGCCAGCAGCTTAGGGACAGGGGGCCCGAAAAACATTCAGTACTTC
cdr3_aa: CASSLGTGGPKNIQYF

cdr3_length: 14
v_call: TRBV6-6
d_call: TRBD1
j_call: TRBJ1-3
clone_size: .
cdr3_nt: TGTGCCAGCAGTTACTCACAGGGGGCGAACACCATATATTTT
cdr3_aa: CASSYSQGANTIYF

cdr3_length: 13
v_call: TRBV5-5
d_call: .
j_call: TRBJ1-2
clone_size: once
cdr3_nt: TGTGCCAGCAGCTTGGAGGGCAGGGCTGGCTACACCTTC
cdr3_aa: CASSLEGRAGYTF

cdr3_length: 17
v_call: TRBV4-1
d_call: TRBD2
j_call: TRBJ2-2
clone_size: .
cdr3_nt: TGCGCCAGCAGCCAGGCCACTAGCGGGGCCCGGGGCGGGGAGCTGTTTTTT
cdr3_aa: CASSQATSGARGGELFF

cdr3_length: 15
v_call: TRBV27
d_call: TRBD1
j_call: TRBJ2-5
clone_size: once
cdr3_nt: TGTGCCAGCAGTTTCCTGGGACAGGGGACGGAGACCCAGTACTTC
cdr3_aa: CASSFLGQGTETQYF

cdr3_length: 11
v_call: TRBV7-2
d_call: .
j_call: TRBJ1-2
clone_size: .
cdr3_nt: TGTGCCAGCAGCTTAGACCCAGGGGTCACCTTC
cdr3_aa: CASSLDPGVTF

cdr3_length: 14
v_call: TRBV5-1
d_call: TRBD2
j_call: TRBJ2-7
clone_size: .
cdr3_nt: TGCGCCAGCAGCTTGGAGCGGGGCACCTACGAGCAGTACTTC
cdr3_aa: CASSLERGTYEQYF

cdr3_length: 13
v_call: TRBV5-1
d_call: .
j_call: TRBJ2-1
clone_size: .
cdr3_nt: TGCGCCAGCAGCTTGGGGAGCCCCAATGAGCAGTTCTTC
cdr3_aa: CASSLGSPNEQFF

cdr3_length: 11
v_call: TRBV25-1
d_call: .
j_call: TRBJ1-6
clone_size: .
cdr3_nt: TGTGCCAGCAGCAGGGATTCACCCCTCCACTTT
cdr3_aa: CASSRDSPLHF

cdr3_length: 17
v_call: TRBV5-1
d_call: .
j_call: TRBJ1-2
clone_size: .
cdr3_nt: TGCGCCAGCAGCTTGGTGATGGGGTCGGACATCGACTATGGCTACACCTTC
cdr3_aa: CASSLVMGSDIDYGYTF

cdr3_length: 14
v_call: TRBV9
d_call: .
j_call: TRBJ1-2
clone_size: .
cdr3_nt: TGTGCCAGCAGCCTCCGCCAAGCCTCCTATGGCTACACCTTC
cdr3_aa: CASSLRQASYGYTF

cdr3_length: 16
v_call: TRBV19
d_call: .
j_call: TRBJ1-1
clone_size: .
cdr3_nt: TGTGCCAGTAGGGCGAAGACAGGTCCCTTGGGTACTGAAGCTTTCTTT
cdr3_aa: CASRAKTGPLGTEAFF

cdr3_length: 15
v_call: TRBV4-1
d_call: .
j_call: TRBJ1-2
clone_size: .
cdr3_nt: TGCGCCAGCAGCCAAGAGGACAGCGTTAACTATGGCTACACCTTC
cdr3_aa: CASSQEDSVNYGYTF

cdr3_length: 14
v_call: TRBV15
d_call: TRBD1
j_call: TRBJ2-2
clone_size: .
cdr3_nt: TGTGCCACCGGACAGGGGGCGAACACCGGGGAGCTGTTTTTT
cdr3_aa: CATGQGANTGELFF

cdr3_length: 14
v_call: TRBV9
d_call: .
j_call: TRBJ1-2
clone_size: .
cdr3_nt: TGTGCCAGCAGCGTAGGGGGGCAGGGTTATGGCTACACCTTC
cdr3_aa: CASSVGGQGYGYTF

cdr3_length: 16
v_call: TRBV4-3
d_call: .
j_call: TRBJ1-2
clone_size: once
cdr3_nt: TGCGCCAGCAGCCAAGATTCGCGACAGCAAGACTATGGCTACACCTTC
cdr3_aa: CASSQDSRQQDYGYTF

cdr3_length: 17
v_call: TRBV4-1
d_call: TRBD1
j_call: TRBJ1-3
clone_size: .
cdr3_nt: TGCGCCAGCAGCCAAGCCGGGACAGGGATCTATGGAAACACCATATATTTT
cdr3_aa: CASSQAGTGIYGNTIYF

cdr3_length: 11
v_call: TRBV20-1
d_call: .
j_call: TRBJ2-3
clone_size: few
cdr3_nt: TGCAGTGACGGGAGCACAGATACGCAGTATTTT
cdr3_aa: CSDGSTDTQYF